The TCR beta chain described here comes from a study of immune evolution from preneoplasia to lung adenocarcinoma. Points on this clone: Its antigen is as yet unknown.

V shed 5 bases, J shed 4 bases, and the junction held 5 bases outside the gene matches. Germline V CDR1 and CDR2: SGHTA, FQGTGA. This CDR3 region has 15 residues. Regarding the study as a whole: Later-stage lesions seemingly showed higher T cell density and diversity than normal lung.

Profiled with immunoSEQ multiplex PCR; TCRdb holds only in-frame clones, not every one. Of around 16,000 clones listed, approximately 86% were seen once; the top ten hold 2.6%. Sequenced sample: FFPE invasive lung adenocarcinoma tissue. The V gene is TRBV7-3, the J gene TRBJ2-1, with 10 bases matching TRBD2. This receptor was taken from a person between 65 and 79 years old with invasive lung adenocarcinoma. CDR3 amino acids: CASSTGLARYNEQFF. CDR3 nucleotide sequence: TGTGCCAGCAGCACGGGACTAGCGAGATACAATGAGCAGTTCTTC.